Described below is a single T cell receptor beta chain sequence and its context. The sample belongs to a study of blood T cell repertoires in COVID-19. Study information: COVID-19 samples, acute and convalescent, were from the United States, Italy and Spain. From T cells, B-cell-depleted T cells, or PBMCs came the material, which was cDNA or gDNA.

The V end lost 5 bases, the J end lost 1 base, and 13 bases lay between the germline ends. Germline CDR1 and CDR2: LNHDA and SQIVND (reference sequence). This CDR3 is 15 amino acids long. Authors' processing steps: Estimated nucleated cell counts came from reference gene primer amplification. Assay: immunoSEQ multiplex PCR; the TCRdb copy retains only in-frame clones and omits some. V, J and clone size were drawn from that table, and D and trimming were deduced from the DNA. The sample lists about 240,000 clones, about four fifths occurring once. V gene TRBV19 combines with J gene TRBJ2-3, with D possibly being TRBD1 (5 bases). The sequence was collected from a middle-aged man with acute or convalescent COVID-19. Sequenced input: peripheral blood. CDR3 sequence (DNA): TGTGCCAGTAGTCACCTATTAGGGGGCACAGATACGCAGTATTTT. The encoded protein is CASSHLLGGTDTQYF.